This TCR beta chain was sequenced in a study of blood T cell repertoires in COVID-19. Study as a whole: Samples of COVID-19 (acute and convalescent) were obtained from the United States, Italy and Spain. PBMCs, B-cell-depleted T cells, or T cells provided the cDNA or gDNA that made up the material.

In the original workflow: Using reference gene primer amplification, nucleated cell counts were estimated. Using immunoSEQ multiplex PCR, the repertoire was profiled, and TCRdb retains in-frame clones only, with some absent. V, J and clone size were drawn from that table, and D and trimming were deduced from the DNA. Of 85,000 to 120,000 clones in the sample, roughly 80% were seen once. CDR3 length equals 15 residues. Trimming cost V 2 bases and J 0 bases; bases outside gene matches: 2. Germline values: CDR1 SGDLS, CDR2 YYNGEE. The TCR comes from a man between 60 and 75 years old with active or convalescent COVID-19. The sequencing input was peripheral blood. The chain carries TRBV9 and TRBJ2-1; 7 bases match TRBD1. The CDR3 coding sequence is TGTGCCAGCAGCGTGGGGACAGTCTCCTACAATGAGCAGTTCTTC. Protein sequence: CASSVGTVSYNEQFF.